This T cell receptor (beta chain) was identified during a study of cytomegalovirus exposure and HLA in healthy donors (dated by TCRdb to about 2017). Background for the entire study: The 700 or so repertoires of the first cohort and the roughly 110 validation repertoires were produced on the same platform, according to a later analysis. A separate validation cohort of 100 to 150 different subjects was used in addition to the approximately 700-subject first cohort. The study aimed to test whether signatures of past pathogen exposure could be identified by cataloging public T cell receptors. To predict cytomegalovirus infection status, the study combined high-throughput TCR immunosequencing, statistical association of individual TCRs with disease status, and machine learning. Overall study results and their limits: In vitro tests confirmed that a few of the cytomegalovirus-associated TCR beta chains recognize cytomegalovirus antigens. The classifier was reported to diagnose cytomegalovirus status with high specificity and sensitivity in both the original and validation cohorts. A total of 150 to 200 TCR beta chains were listed by the study as associated with cytomegalovirus. While some public TCRs were present in many individuals, most TCR sequences turned up only very rarely across donors. The validation cohort had no HLA typing available for a later analysis, so co-occurrence within that cohort was assessed over all 120 or so repertoires. A later analysis found that TCRs clustered in the first cohort also tended to co-occur in the roughly 110 validation repertoires, with approximately 93% of cluster scores above 0. According to the authors, the approach could potentially be generalized to other disease states and immunological phenotypes.

Comment on this clone: No antigen is known for it. Per-base quality was not reported, and no clone a single base away is much larger than it.

The library relied on the immunoSEQ multiplex PCR assay. The original pipeline was this. To diagnose cytomegalovirus status from the catalog of TCR beta chain sequences, a statistical classification framework was built. TCRdb re-hosts the immuneACCESS table, in-frame sequences only. Its copies lack some clones; in the studies checked, an unresolved V gene accounts for under half of them, and the cause for the rest is not known. V and J calls and clone size are given by that table; D and trimming were obtained from the DNA. In this sample the table shows under 150,000 clones, 85% to 90% of which occur a single time. The ten largest clones add up to 7% to 9% of the sample. CDR1 SGHNT and CDR2 YENEEA are derived from the germline V gene. Cut back by 2 bases and 5 bases, the V and J ends lie 10 bases apart. Measured from the cysteine to the phenylalanine, the CDR3 is 13 residues long. Only CDR3 DNA is held: 39 bases, read in frame from base 1.

The donors belonged to the validation cohort of over a hundred subjects, which was separate from the roughly 670-subject first cohort. The TCR was taken from a woman between 18 and 29 years old in good health and CMV-seropositive. The sequencing sample was made of PBMCs. The rearrangement joined TRBV11-3 to TRBJ2-7, with the D gene not clear enough to name. DNA sequence: TGTGCCAGCAGCTTAATGGTGGGCCACGAGCAGTACTTC. It specifies CASSLMVGHEQYF.